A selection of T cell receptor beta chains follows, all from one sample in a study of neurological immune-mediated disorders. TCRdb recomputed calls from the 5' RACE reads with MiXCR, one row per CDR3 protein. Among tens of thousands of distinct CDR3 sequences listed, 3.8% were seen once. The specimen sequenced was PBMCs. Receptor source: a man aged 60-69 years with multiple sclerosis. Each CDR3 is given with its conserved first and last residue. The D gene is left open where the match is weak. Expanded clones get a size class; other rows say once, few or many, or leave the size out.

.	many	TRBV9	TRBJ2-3	CASSVSTGRGAGLDTQYF	TGTGCCAGCAGCGTTTCCACTGGTCGGGGCGCGGGTTTGGATACGCAGTATTTT
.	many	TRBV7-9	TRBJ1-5	CASRQSNQPQHF	TGTGCCTCCCGACAGTCCAATCAGCCCCAGCATTTT
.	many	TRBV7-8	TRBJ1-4	CASSTGQPNEKLFF	TGTGCCAGCAGCACCGGACAGCCTAATGAAAAACTGTTTTTT
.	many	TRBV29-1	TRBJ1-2	CSARAGDGYTF	TGCAGCGCCAGGGCCGGCGATGGCTACACCTTC
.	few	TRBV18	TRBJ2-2	CASSPLYPQNTGELFF	TGTGCCAGCTCACCACTTTACCCTCAGAACACCGGGGAGCTGTTTTTT
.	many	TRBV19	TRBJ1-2	CASSMAGGADYGYTF	TGTGCCAGTAGTATGGCGGGCGGGGCGGACTATGGCTACACCTTC
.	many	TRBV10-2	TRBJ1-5	CASSEIWRRPQHF	TGCGCCAGCAGTGAGATCTGGCGGCGGCCCCAGCATTTT
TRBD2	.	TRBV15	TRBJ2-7	CATSRGGLAGGGEQYF	TGTGCCACCAGCAGAGGGGGACTAGCGGGAGGAGGAGAGCAGTACTTC
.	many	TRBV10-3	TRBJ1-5	CAISPGPYQPQHF	TGTGCCATCAGTCCGGGACCTTATCAGCCCCAGCATTTT
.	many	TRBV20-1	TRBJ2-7	CSAEATRDEQYF	TGCAGTGCTGAGGCGACCCGGGACGAGCAGTACTTC
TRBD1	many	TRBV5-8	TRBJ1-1	CASSSEQGKTTEAFF	TGTGCCAGCAGCTCAGAACAGGGGAAAACGACTGAAGCTTTCTTT
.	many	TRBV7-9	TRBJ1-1	CASSFTGTWNTEAFF	TGTGCCAGCAGCTTCACCGGGACATGGAACACTGAAGCTTTCTTT
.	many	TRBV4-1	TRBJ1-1	CASSQDKRGSTEAFF	TGCGCCAGCAGCCAAGATAAACGGGGGAGCACTGAAGCTTTCTTT
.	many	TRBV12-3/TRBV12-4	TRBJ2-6	CASSPTEGGGAGANVLTF	TGTGCCAGCAGTCCAACAGAGGGAGGCGGGGCTGGGGCCAACGTCCTGACTTTC
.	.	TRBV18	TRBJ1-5	CASSPSAGSNQPQHF	TGTGCCAGCTCACCGAGCGCTGGTAGCAATCAGCCCCAGCATTTT
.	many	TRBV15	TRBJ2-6	CATSRRGSGANVLTF	TGTGCCACCAGCAGACGGGGCTCTGGGGCCAACGTCCTGACTTTC
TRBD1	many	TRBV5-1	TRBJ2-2	CASRQQGANTGELFF	TGCGCCAGCAGGCAACAGGGGGCGAACACCGGGGAGCTGTTTTTT
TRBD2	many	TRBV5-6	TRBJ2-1	CASSSLLAGVSYNEQFF	TGTGCCAGCAGCTCCTTACTAGCGGGGGTTTCCTACAATGAGCAGTTCTTC
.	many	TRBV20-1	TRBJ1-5	CSARDMGANQPQHF	TGCAGTGCTAGAGATATGGGGGCCAATCAGCCCCAGCATTTT
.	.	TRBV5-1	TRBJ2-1	CASSLDLLTEQFF	TGCGCCAGCAGCTTGGATCTATTAACTGAGCAGTTCTTC
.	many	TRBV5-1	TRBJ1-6	CASSPAGPGDGALHF	TGCGCCAGCAGTCCCGCGGGGCCAGGGGATGGAGCCCTCCACTTT
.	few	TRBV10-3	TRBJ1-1	CAIKTGETEAFF	TGTGCCATTAAAACGGGGGAGACTGAAGCTTTCTTT
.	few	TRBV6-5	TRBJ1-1	CASSRQEGTLDTEAFF	TGTGCCAGCAGCCGACAGGAGGGGACTCTGGACACTGAAGCTTTCTTT
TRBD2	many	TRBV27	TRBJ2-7	CASKLAGRSEQYF	TGTGCCAGCAAACTAGCGGGAAGGAGCGAGCAGTACTTC
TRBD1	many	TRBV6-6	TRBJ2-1	CASRYTDRLDEQFF	TGTGCCAGCAGGTATACGGACAGGCTTGATGAGCAGTTCTTC
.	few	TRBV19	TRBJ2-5	CASSSGNQETQYF	TGTGCCAGTAGTTCCGGTAACCAAGAGACCCAGTACTTC
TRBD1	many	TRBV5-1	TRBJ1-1	CASSGTGLNTEAFF	TGCGCCAGCAGCGGGACAGGGTTGAACACTGAAGCTTTCTTT
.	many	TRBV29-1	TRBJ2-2	CSGSSTGTGELFF	TGCAGCGGCAGCTCGACCGGCACCGGGGAGCTGTTTTTT
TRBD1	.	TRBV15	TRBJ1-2	CATGGGQGYTF	TGTGCCACCGGAGGGGGCCAAGGCTACACCTTC
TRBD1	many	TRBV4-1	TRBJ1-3	CASSQGQISGNTIYF	TGCGCCAGCAGCCAGGGACAGATCTCTGGAAACACCATATATTTT
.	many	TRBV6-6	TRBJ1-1	CASRVGTEAFF	TGTGCCAGCAGGGTGGGGACAGAAGCTTTCTTT
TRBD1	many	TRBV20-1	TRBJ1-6	CSASTGAGSPLHF	TGCAGTGCCTCAACAGGGGCCGGGTCACCCCTCCACTTT
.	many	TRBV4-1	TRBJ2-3	CASSLPGDTQYF	TGCGCCAGCAGCCTCCCTGGAGATACGCAGTATTTT
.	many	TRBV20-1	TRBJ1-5	CSARDRERDNQPQHF	TGCAGTGCTAGAGATAGGGAGCGGGACAATCAGCCCCAGCATTTT
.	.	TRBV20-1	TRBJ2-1	CSATRGRNEQFF	TGCAGTGCCACCCGGGGTCGCAATGAGCAGTTCTTC
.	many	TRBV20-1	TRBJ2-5	CSARILTGLQETQYF	TGCAGTGCTAGAATACTTACAGGGCTCCAAGAGACCCAGTACTTC
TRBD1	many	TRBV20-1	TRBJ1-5	CSARTVQGGDQPQHF	TGCAGTGCAAGGACAGTCCAGGGGGGCGATCAGCCCCAGCATTTT
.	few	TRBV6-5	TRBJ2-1	CASSYSGYDEQFF	TGTGCCAGCAGTTACTCGGGCTACGATGAGCAGTTCTTC
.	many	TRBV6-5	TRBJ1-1	CASSYSSGTSNTEAFF	TGTGCCAGCAGTTACTCGTCTGGAACTAGTAACACTGAAGCTTTCTTT
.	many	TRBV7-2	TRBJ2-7	CASSTTGFLYEQYF	TGTGCCAGCAGCACCACAGGGTTTCTCTACGAGCAGTACTTC
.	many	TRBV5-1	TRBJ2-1	CASSLANSSYNEQFF	TGCGCCAGCAGCTTGGCCAATAGCTCCTACAATGAGCAGTTCTTC
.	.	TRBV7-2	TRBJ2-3	CASSQGNHFRADTQYF	TGTGCCAGCAGCCAAGGGAACCACTTTAGGGCAGATACGCAGTATTTT
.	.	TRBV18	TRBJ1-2	CASSLDNNYGYTF	TGTGCCAGCTCACTGGACAACAACTATGGCTACACCTTC
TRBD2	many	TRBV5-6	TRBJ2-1	CASSSTSGNEQFF	TGTGCCAGCAGCTCAACTAGCGGTAATGAGCAGTTCTTC
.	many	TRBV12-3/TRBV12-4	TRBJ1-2	CASSRTVYGYTF	TGTGCCAGCAGCCGTACAGTCTATGGCTACACCTTC